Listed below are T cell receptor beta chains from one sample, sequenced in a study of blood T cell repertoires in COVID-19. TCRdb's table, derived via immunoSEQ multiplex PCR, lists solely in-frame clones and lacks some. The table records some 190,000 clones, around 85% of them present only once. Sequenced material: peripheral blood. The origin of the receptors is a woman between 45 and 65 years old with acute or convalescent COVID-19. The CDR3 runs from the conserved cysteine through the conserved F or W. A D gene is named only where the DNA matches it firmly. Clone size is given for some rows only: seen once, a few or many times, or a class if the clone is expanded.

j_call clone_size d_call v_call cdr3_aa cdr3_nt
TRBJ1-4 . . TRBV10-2 CASSDGTTGSEKLFF TGCGCCAGCAGTGACGGGACAACGGGGTCTGAAAAACTGTTTTTT
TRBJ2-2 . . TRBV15 CATSRDQPGTGELFF TGTGCCACCAGCAGAGATCAACCGGGGACCGGGGAGCTGTTTTTT
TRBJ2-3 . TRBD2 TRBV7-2 CASSLGPSGGSTDTQYF TGTGCCAGCAGCTTAGGGCCTAGCGGGGGGTCGACAGATACGCAGTATTTT
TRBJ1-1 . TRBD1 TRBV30 CAWRTPGTGGKNTEAFF TGTGCCTGGAGGACTCCCGGGACAGGGGGGAAGAACACTGAAGCTTTCTTT
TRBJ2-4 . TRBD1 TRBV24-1 CATGGQGAGAKNIQYF TGTGCCACCGGGGGACAGGGGGCCGGGGCCAAAAACATTCAGTACTTC
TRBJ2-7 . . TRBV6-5 CASSYSAGYEQYF TGTGCCAGCAGTTACTCGGCAGGCTACGAGCAGTACTTC
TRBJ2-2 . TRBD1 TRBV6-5 CASSYYRGRTGELFF TGTGCCAGCAGTTACTACAGGGGTAGAACCGGGGAGCTGTTTTTT
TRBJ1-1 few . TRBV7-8 CASSLARVIGEGTEAFF TGTGCCAGCAGCTTAGCGCGTGTAATAGGGGAAGGCACTGAAGCTTTCTTT
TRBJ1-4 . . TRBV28 CASSPRLGIGEKLFF TGTGCCAGCAGTCCCCGACTCGGTATTGGGGAAAAACTGTTTTTT
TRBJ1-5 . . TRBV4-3 CARRPGHLKAGNQPQHF TGCGCCCGCCGCCCGGGACACCTAAAAGCTGGCAATCAGCCCCAGCATTTT
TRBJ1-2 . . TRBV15 CATSRLRTGGTGTNYGYTF TGTGCCACCAGCAGACTTCGAACGGGGGGGACGGGTACTAACTATGGCTACACCTTC
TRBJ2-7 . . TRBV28 CASRGGVAPYEQYF TGTGCCAGCAGAGGGGGGGTAGCGCCCTACGAGCAGTACTTC
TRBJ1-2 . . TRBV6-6 CASSQAGGDGYTF TGTGCCAGCAGTCAAGCCGGGGGTGATGGCTACACCTTC
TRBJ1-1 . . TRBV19 CASSTYRATKNTEAFF TGTGCCAGTAGTACCTACAGGGCGACGAAGAACACTGAAGCTTTCTTT
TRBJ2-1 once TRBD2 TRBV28 CASSLLRSGSSYNEQFF TGTGCCAGCAGTTTACTTCGGAGCGGGAGCTCCTACAATGAGCAGTTCTTC
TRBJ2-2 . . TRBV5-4 CASSSTNTGELFF TGTGCCAGCAGCTCCACAAACACCGGGGAGCTGTTTTTT
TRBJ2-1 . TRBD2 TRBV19 CASTGGAGATFYNEQFF TGTGCCAGTACGGGTGGGGCGGGAGCCACCTTTTACAATGAGCAGTTCTTC
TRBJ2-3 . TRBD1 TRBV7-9 CASSGQALSTDTQYF TGTGCCAGCAGCGGACAGGCTTTAAGCACAGATACGCAGTATTTT
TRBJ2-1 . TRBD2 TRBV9 CASSEGGWTSGSRHEQFF TGTGCCAGCAGCGAGGGGGGTTGGACTAGCGGGTCCCGGCATGAGCAGTTCTTC
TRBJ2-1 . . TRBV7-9 CASSPRLVSEQFF TGTGCCAGCAGCCCCCGACTAGTCAGTGAGCAGTTCTTC
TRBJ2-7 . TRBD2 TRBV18 CASSPPSGGAQQYF TGTGCCAGCTCTCCTCCTAGCGGGGGGGCTCAGCAGTACTTC
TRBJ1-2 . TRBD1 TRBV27 CASSLDRGIGYGYTF TGTGCCAGCAGTTTAGACAGGGGGATCGGCTATGGCTACACCTTC
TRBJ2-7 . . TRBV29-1 CSVATYEQYF TGCAGCGTCGCTACCTACGAGCAGTACTTC
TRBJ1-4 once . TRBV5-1 CASSPRQATNEKLFF TGCGCCAGCAGTCCCAGGCAGGCAACTAATGAAAAACTGTTTTTT
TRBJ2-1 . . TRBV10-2 CASRADNSYNEQFF TGCGCCAGCAGGGCCGACAACTCCTACAATGAGCAGTTCTTC
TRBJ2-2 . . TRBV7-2 CASSPRARTLTGELFF TGTGCCAGCAGCCCCAGGGCCCGGACACTCACCGGGGAGCTGTTTTTT
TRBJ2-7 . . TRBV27 CASRSSNRAAEQYF TGTGCCAGCAGATCCTCGAACAGGGCAGCGGAGCAGTACTTC
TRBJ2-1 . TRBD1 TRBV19 CASRRQGSDEQFF TGTGCCAGTAGGAGACAGGGTTCAGATGAGCAGTTCTTC
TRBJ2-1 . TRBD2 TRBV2 CASRGTSGGLILNNEQFF TGTGCCAGCAGGGGGACTAGCGGGGGGCTTATACTAAACAATGAGCAGTTCTTC
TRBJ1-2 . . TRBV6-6 CASRIPGEYGYTF TGTGCCAGCCGGATCCCAGGGGAATATGGCTACACCTTC
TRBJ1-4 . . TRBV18 CASSPSRSNEKLFF TGTGCCAGCTCCCCGTCTAGGTCCAATGAAAAACTGTTTTTT
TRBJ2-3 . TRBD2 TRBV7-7 CASSLRDYGSHTQYF TGTGCTAGCAGCTTGCGGGACTACGGTAGTCATACGCAGTATTTT
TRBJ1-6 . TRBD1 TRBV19 CASSRQGPFGDSPLHF TGTGCCAGTAGCCGACAGGGACCCTTCGGCGATTCACCCCTCCACTTT
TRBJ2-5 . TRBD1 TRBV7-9 CASSLEGDRGRRETQYF TGTGCCAGCAGCTTAGAGGGGGACAGGGGGCGAAGAGAGACCCAGTACTTC
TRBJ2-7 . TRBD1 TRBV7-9 CASSLEAGGTYEQYF TGTGCCAGCAGCTTAGAGGCAGGGGGAACCTACGAGCAGTACTTC
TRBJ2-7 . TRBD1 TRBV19 CASNPRGLNEQYF TGTGCCAGTAACCCTAGGGGGCTCAACGAGCAGTACTTC
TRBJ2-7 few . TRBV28 CASMTQTSSYEQYF TGTGCCAGCATGACACAGACCAGCTCCTACGAGCAGTACTTC
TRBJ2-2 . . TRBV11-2 CASSLAQASRTGELFF TGTGCCAGCAGCTTAGCCCAGGCCAGCCGGACCGGGGAGCTGTTTTTT
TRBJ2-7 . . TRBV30 CAWIGQTPYEQYF TGTGCCTGGATCGGACAGACACCCTACGAGCAGTACTTC
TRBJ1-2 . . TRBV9 CASSPEGDYGYTF TGTGCCAGCAGCCCTGAGGGGGACTATGGCTACACCTTC
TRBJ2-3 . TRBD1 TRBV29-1 CSVEGQGTDTQYF TGCAGCGTTGAAGGACAGGGTACAGATACGCAGTATTTT
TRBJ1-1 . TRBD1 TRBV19 CASSLQGADTEAFF TGTGCCAGTAGTTTACAGGGGGCGGACACTGAAGCTTTCTTT
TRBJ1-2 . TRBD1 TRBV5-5 CASSPGQADFYGYTF TGTGCCAGCAGCCCGGGACAGGCTGACTTCTATGGCTACACCTTC
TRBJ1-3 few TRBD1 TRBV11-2 CASSRDREGNTIYF TGTGCCAGCAGCCGGGACAGGGAGGGAAACACCATATATTTT
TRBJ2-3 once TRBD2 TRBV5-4 CASSAAGGSDTQYF TGTGCCAGCAGTGCAGCGGGAGGGTCAGATACGCAGTATTTT
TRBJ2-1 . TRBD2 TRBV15 CATSSRLAGITEQFF TGTGCCACCAGCAGCCGACTAGCGGGAATTACTGAGCAGTTCTTC
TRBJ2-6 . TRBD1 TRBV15 CATSASPGTAGANVLTF TGTGCCACCAGCGCCTCCCCCGGGACAGCTGGGGCCAACGTCCTGACTTTC
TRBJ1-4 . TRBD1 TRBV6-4 CASSDALQGATNEKLFF TGTGCCAGCAGTGACGCGTTACAGGGGGCAACTAATGAAAAACTGTTTTTT
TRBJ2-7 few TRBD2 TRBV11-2 CASSLDAGGPREQYF TGTGCCAGCAGCTTAGATGCGGGAGGGCCGAGAGAGCAGTACTTC
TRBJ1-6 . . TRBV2 CASSEIENSPLHF TGTGCCAGCAGTGAGATAGAGAATTCACCCCTCCACTTT
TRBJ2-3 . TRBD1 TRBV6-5 CASSGRTGLDDTQYF TGTGCCAGCAGCGGACGGACAGGGTTGGATGATACGCAGTATTTT
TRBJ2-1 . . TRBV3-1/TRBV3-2 CASSHRGWWDEQFF TGTGCCAGCAGCCACCGGGGGTGGTGGGATGAGCAGTTCTTC
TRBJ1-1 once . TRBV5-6 CASSIGRGIRAFF TGTGCCAGCAGCATTGGGCGCGGGATACGAGCTTTCTTT
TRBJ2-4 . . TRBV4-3 CASSHSGQNIQYF TGCGCCAGCAGCCATAGCGGCCAAAACATTCAGTACTTC